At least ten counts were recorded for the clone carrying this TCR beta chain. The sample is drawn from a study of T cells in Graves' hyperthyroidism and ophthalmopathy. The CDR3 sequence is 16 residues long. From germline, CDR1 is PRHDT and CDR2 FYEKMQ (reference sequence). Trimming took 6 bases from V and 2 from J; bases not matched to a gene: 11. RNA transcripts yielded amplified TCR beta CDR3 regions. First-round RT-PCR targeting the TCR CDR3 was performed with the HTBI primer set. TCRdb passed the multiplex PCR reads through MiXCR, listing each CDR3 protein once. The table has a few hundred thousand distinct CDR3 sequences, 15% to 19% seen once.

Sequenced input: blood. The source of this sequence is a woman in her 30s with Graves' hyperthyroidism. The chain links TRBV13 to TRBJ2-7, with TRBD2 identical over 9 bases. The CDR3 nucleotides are TGTGCCAGCAGTTTGGGGGGGCTAGCGGGGACCTACGAGCAGTACTTC. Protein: CASSLGGLAGTYEQYF.